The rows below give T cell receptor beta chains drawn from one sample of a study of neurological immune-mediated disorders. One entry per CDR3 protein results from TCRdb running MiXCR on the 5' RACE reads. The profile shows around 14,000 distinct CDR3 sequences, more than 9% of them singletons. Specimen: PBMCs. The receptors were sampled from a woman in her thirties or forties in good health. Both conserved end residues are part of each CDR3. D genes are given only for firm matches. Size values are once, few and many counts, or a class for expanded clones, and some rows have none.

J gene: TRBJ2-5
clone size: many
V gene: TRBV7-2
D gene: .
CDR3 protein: CASSSIWAYQETQYF
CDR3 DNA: TGTGCCAGCAGCTCGATATGGGCGTACCAAGAGACCCAGTACTTC

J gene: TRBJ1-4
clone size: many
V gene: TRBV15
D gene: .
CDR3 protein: CATRGGAAGEKLFF
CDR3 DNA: TGTGCCACCCGGGGGGGGGCAGCGGGGGAAAAACTGTTTTTT

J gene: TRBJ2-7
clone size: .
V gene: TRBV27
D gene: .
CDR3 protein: CASSLVWGPYEQYF
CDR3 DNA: TGTGCCAGCAGCTTAGTATGGGGACCCTACGAGCAGTACTTC

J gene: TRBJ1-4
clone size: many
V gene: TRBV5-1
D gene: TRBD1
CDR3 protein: CASREGQGLATNEKLFF
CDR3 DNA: TGCGCCAGCAGGGAGGGACAGGGGCTCGCAACTAATGAAAAACTGTTTTTT

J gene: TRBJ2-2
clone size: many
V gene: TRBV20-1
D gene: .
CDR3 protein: CSARPPIETGELFF
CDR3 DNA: TGCAGTGCTAGACCCCCCATTGAGACCGGGGAGCTGTTTTTT

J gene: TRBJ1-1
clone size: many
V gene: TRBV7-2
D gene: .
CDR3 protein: CASSLEWGRGVTEAFF
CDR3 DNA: TGTGCCAGCAGCTTAGAGTGGGGCAGGGGAGTCACTGAAGCTTTCTTT

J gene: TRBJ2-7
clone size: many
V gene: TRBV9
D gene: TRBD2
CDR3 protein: CASTPGTSGTAEQYF
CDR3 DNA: TGTGCCAGCACCCCCGGGACTAGCGGGACCGCGGAGCAGTACTTC

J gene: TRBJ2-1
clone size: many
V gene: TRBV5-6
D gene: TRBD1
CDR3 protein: CASSEQGPREFF
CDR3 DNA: TGTGCCAGCAGCGAACAGGGGCCGCGTGAGTTCTTC

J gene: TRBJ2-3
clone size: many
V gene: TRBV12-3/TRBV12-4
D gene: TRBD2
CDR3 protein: CASSPSGVPDTQYF
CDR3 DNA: TGTGCCAGCAGTCCTAGCGGGGTCCCAGATACGCAGTATTTT

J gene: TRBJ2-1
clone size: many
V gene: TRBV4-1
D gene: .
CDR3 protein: CASSQEFRSDLNEQFF
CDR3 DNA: TGCGCCAGCAGCCAAGAGTTCCGGTCAGACCTCAATGAGCAGTTCTTC

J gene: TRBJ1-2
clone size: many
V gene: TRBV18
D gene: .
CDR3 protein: CASSPTGPYGYTF
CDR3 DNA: TGTGCCAGCTCACCTACAGGGCCCTATGGCTACACCTTC

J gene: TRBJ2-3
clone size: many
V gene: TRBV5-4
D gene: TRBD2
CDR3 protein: CASSGALAGGTDTQYF
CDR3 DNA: TGTGCCAGCAGCGGCGCACTAGCGGGGGGCACAGATACGCAGTATTTT

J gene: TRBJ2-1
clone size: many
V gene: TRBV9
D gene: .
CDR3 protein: CASSVPPRNEQFF
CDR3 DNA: TGTGCCAGCAGCGTACCCCCTCGGAATGAGCAGTTCTTC

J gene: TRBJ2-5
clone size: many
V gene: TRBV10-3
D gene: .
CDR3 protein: CAISDRSETQYF
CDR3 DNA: TGTGCCATCAGTGACAGATCGGAGACCCAGTACTTC

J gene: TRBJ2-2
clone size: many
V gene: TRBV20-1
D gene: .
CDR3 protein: CSASFHSTGELFF
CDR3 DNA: TGCAGTGCTAGTTTCCACAGCACCGGGGAGCTGTTTTTT

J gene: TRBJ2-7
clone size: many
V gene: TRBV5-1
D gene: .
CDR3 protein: CASSSDSYEQYF
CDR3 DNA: TGCGCCAGCAGCTCCGACAGTTACGAGCAGTACTTC

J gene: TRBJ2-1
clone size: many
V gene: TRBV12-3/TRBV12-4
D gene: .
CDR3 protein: CASSPRVREQFF
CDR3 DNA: TGTGCCAGCAGTCCCAGGGTTCGGGAGCAGTTCTTC

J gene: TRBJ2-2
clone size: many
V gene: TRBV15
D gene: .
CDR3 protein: CATSPGTLANTGELFF
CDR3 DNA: TGTGCCACCAGCCCCGGGACCTTAGCGAACACCGGGGAGCTGTTTTTT

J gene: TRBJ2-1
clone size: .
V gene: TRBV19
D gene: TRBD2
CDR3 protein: CASSIGSGRSYNEQFF
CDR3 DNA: TGTGCCAGTAGTATTGGGAGCGGGAGGTCCTACAATGAGCAGTTCTTC

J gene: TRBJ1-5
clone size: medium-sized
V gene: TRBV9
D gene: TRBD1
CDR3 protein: CASSVEGAQPQHF
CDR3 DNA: TGTGCCAGCAGCGTAGAGGGGGCCCAGCCCCAGCATTTT

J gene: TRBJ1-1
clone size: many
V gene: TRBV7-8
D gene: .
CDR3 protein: CASSLLGGGPGTEAFF
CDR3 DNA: TGTGCCAGCAGCTTATTAGGAGGGGGGCCTGGCACTGAAGCTTTCTTT

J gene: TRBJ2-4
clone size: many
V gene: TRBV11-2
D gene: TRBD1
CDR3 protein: CASSLDWTGILAKNIQYF
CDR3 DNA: TGTGCCAGCAGCTTAGATTGGACAGGAATTCTAGCCAAAAACATTCAGTACTTC

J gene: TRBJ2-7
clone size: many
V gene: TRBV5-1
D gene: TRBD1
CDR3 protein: CASSTGTGGREQYF
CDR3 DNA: TGCGCCAGCAGTACCGGGACAGGGGGCCGCGAGCAGTACTTC

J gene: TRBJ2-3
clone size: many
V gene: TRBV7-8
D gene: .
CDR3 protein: CASSLALGGTQYF
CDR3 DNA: TGTGCCAGCAGCTTGGCCTTGGGGGGTACGCAGTATTTT

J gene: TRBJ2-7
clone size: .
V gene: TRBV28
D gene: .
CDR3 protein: CASSILPGTIGEQYF
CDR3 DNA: TGTGCCAGCAGTATCTTGCCTGGTACCATTGGCGAGCAGTACTTC

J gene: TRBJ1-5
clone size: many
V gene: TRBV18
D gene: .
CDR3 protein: CASSPDMAGAQHF
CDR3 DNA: TGTGCCAGCTCACCCGACATGGCAGGGGCCCAGCATTTT

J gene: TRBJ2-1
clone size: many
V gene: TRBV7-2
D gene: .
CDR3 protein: CASSLGSGSWGEQFF
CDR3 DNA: TGTGCCAGCAGCTTAGGAAGTGGCAGTTGGGGGGAGCAGTTCTTC

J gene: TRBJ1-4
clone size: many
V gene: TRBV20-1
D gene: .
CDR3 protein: CSARVVLLGEKLFF
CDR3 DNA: TGCAGTGCTAGAGTCGTCCTACTTGGTGAAAAACTGTTTTTT

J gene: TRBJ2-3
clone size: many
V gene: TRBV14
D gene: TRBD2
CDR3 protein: CASSPKRTSGRTGTDTQYF
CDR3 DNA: TGTGCCAGCAGCCCTAAGAGAACTAGCGGGAGGACGGGCACAGATACGCAGTATTTT

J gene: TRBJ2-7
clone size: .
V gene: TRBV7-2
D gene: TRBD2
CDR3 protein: CASSLLAGASEQYF
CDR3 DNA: TGTGCCAGCAGCTTACTAGCGGGAGCGAGTGAGCAGTACTTC

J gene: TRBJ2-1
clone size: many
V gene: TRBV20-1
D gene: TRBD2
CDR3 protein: CSAPGLAAYNEQFF
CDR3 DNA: TGCAGTGCACCTGGACTAGCGGCCTACAATGAGCAGTTCTTC

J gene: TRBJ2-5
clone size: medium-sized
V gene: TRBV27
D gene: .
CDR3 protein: CASTPIANQETQYF
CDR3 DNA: TGTGCCAGCACCCCAATAGCGAATCAAGAGACCCAGTACTTC

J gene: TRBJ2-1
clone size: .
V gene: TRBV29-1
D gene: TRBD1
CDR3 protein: CSVEGQREYNEQFF
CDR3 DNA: TGCAGCGTCGAGGGACAGAGAGAATACAATGAGCAGTTCTTC

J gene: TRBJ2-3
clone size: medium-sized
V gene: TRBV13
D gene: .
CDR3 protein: CASSLGSVDTQYF
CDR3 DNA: TGTGCCAGCAGCTTAGGCTCTGTAGATACGCAGTATTTT

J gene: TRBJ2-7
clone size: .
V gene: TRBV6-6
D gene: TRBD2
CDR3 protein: CASSPGLAGGNEQYF
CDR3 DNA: TGTGCCAGCAGCCCGGGACTAGCGGGAGGTAACGAGCAGTACTTC

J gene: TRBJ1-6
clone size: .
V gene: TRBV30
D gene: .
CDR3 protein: CVLTEVENSPLHF
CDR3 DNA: TGTGTCTTGACAGAGGTAGAAAATTCACCCCTCCACTTT

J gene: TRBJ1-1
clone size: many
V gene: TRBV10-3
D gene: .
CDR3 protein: CAIRGRNTEAFF
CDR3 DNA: TGTGCCATCAGGGGGCGGAACACTGAAGCTTTCTTT

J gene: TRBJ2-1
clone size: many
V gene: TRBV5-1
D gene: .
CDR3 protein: CASSLGLMGAAEQFF
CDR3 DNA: TGCGCCAGCAGCTTAGGTCTGATGGGAGCGGCTGAGCAGTTCTTC

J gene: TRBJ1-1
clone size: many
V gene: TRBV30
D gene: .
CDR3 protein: CAWSRSGVWTEAFF
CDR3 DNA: TGTGCCTGGTCCCGTTCAGGGGTGTGGACTGAAGCTTTCTTT

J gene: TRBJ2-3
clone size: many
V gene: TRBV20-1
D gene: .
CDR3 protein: CSARDYGVAPDTQYF
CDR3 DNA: TGCAGTGCTAGAGATTACGGGGTAGCTCCAGATACGCAGTATTTT

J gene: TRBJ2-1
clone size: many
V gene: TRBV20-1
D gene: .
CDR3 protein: CSAQSIHEQFF
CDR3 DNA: TGCAGTGCTCAAAGCATACATGAGCAGTTCTTC

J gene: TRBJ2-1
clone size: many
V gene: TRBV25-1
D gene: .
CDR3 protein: CASSGGPSFLGYNEQFF
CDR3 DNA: TGTGCCAGCAGTGGAGGGCCTAGCTTTCTTGGCTACAATGAGCAGTTCTTC

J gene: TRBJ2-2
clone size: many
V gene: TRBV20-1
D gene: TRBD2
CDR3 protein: CSARDPRTSGGTNTGELFF
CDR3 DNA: TGCAGTGCTAGAGATCCCCGGACTAGCGGGGGGACGAACACCGGGGAGCTGTTTTTT

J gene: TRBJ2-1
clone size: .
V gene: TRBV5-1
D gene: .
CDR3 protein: CASSSGGGHAYNEQFF
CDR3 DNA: TGCGCCAGCAGCTCTGGTGGGGGACACGCTTACAATGAGCAGTTCTTC

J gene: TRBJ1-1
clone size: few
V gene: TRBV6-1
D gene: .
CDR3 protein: CASSGAGKWQAFF
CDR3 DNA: TGTGCCAGCAGTGGGGCAGGGAAGTGGCAAGCTTTCTTT

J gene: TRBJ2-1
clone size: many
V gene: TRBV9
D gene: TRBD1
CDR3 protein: CASSVNRDRPYNEQFF
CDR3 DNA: TGTGCCAGCAGCGTAAACCGGGACAGGCCCTACAATGAGCAGTTCTTC

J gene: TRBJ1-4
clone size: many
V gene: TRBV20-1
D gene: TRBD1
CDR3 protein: CSARDAGQGSEKLFF
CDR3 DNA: TGCAGTGCTAGAGATGCGGGACAGGGCAGTGAAAAACTGTTTTTT

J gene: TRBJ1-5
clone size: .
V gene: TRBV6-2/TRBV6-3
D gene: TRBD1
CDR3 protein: CASSYKPGQINQPKHF
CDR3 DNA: TGTGCCAGCAGTTACAAGCCGGGACAGATCAATCAGCCCAAGCATTTT

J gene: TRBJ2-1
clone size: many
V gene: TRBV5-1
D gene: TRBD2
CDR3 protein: CASSPGTFGLAGGSGNEQFF
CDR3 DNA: TGCGCCAGCAGCCCGGGGACCTTCGGACTAGCGGGGGGGAGCGGGAATGAGCAGTTCTTC

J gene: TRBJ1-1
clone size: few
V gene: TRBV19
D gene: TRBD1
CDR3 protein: CASSHRPMTGDTEAFF
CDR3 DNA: TGTGCCAGTAGCCATCGACCGATGACAGGGGACACTGAAGCTTTCTTT

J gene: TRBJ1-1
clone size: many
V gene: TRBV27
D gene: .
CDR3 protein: CASSAAGGIMNTEAFF
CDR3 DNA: TGTGCCAGCAGTGCGGCGGGCGGCATCATGAACACTGAAGCTTTCTTT